This T cell receptor beta chain came from a study of radiation and T cells in renal cell carcinoma. Study-level findings and limits: From baseline, blood top tumor clonotypes peaked at 2 weeks post-radiation.

V lost 6 bases to trimming and J lost 0 bases, with 16 bases between them. CDR1 and CDR2 (germline): MDHEN, SYDVKM. The length of the CDR3 is 16 residues. Time point in this sample: blood 2 weeks post-SBRT. Treatment noted: 15 Gy SBRT to primary tumor, nephrectomy 4 weeks later. Clear cell pathology was present in this patient's renal cell carcinoma. A remark on this clone: Its target is unknown.

Produced via immunoSEQ multiplex PCR; TCRdb's table is partial and in-frame only. The profile shows about 65,000 clones, roughly four fifths of them singletons. The input for sequencing was blood, taken from a patient whose treatment included radiotherapy and nephrectomy. The sequence was collected from a man between 60 and 75 years old with renal cell carcinoma. The chain has TRBV28 and TRBJ2-3, with D perhaps matching TRBD2 (6 bases). The CDR3 here is CASRGGAAASTDTQYF. In DNA, the CDR3 is TGTGCCAGCAGGGGGGGAGCGGCTGCTAGCACAGATACGCAGTATTTT.